There are many counts of the clone carrying this T cell receptor beta chain. Its antigen is unidentified. Per the germline V gene, CDR1 is SQVTM and CDR2 is ANQGSEA. Trimming cost V 5 bases and J 4 bases, with 20 bases left between them. This CDR3 has 15 residues. MiXCR, applied by TCRdb to the 5' RACE reads, yields one record per CDR3 protein. Of roughly 450,000 distinct CDR3 sequences in the sample, roughly 25% were seen once. These data belong to a study of CD8 T cells in ankylosing spondylitis. Study-level findings and limits: Past studies reported some motif variants in reactive arthritis synovial fluid and blood. In ankylosing spondylitis blood, a motif of about 8 highly homologous TCR beta variants appeared characteristic.

This clonotype originated in a male donor with ankylosing spondylitis. The sample comprised blood, either unsorted or a sorted T cell fraction (not recorded which). V and J are TRBV29-1 and TRBJ1-1, with D perhaps TRBD1 (5 bases). CDR3 region: CSVSSGWGMGTEAFF. In DNA, the CDR3 is TGCAGCGTTTCATCAGGTTGGGGCATGGGCACTGAAGCTTTCTTT.